These 30 T cell receptor beta chains originate from one sample sequenced in a study of control samples from healthy donors and cancer patients (TCRdb year 2020). Library creation used the immunoSEQ multiplex PCR assay. TCRdb took this table from immuneACCESS and kept in-frame rearrangements with V and J called. Such tables lack part of the clones; where checked against another copy, unresolved V genes explain under half of the gap, and the rest is unexplained. In all, the sample holds tens of thousands of clones, and roughly 84% of those were seen once. Of the sample, approximately 5.1% falls within the top ten clones. Sequenced sample: blood. Receptor source: a woman in her forties or fifties in good health.

V gene TRBV25-1 combines with J gene TRBJ2-7; 12 nucleotides match TRBD2. V lost 5 bases to trimming and J lost 6 bases; unmatched junction nucleotides: 2. The CDR3 spans 13 residues. CDR1 MGHDK and CDR2 SYGVNS come from the germline V gene. CDR3 coding DNA: TGTGCCAGCAGTCTAGCGGGGGGGCCCGAGCAGTACTTC. It is translated as CASSLAGGPEQYF.

The chain carries TRBV5-4 and TRBJ1-2; 11 bases are a match to TRBD1. In germline, CDR1 is SGHNT, CDR2 YYREEE (reference sequence). This CDR3 spans 14 amino acids. Trimming cost V 4 bases and J 7 bases; bases outside gene matches: 6. The CDR3 nucleotides read TGTGCCAGCAGCCTTGGACAGGGGGCGCGTGGCTACACCTTC. Translating gives CASSLGQGARGYTF.

The genes are TRBV10-3 and TRBJ1-6; D remains unclear. Germline V gene sequence: CDR1 ENHRY, CDR2 SYGVKD. Trimming took 1 base from V and 9 from J, leaving 7 bases between them. This CDR3 has 13 amino acids. CDR3 bases: TGTGCCATCAGTGAGTGGGGAACTTCACCCCTCCACTTT. It is translated as CAISEWGTSPLHF.

A few counts support this clone. V gene TRBV19 combines with J gene TRBJ1-5, with D unclear. V lost 8 bases and J lost 2, with 7 bases in between. The CDR3 extends over 12 amino acids. CDR1 is LNHDA and CDR2 is SQIVND in the germline V gene (reference sequence). This CDR3 is CASRQGNQPQHF. The CDR3, as DNA: TGTGCCAGTCGGCAGGGCAATCAGCCCCAGCATTTT. Full variable domain (rest looked up from reference TRBV19 and TRBJ1-5): DGGITQSPKYLFRKEGQNVTLSCEQNLNHDAMYWYRQDPGQGLRLIYYSQIVNDFQKGDIAEGYSVSREKKESFPLTVTSAQKNPTAFYLCASRQGNQPQHFGDGTRLSIL.

This chain joins TRBV29-1 and TRBJ2-7; 8 positions agree with TRBD1. V lost 2 bases and J lost 2; bases outside the gene matches: 5. From germline, CDR1 is SQVTM and CDR2 ANQGSEA. CDR3 size: 14 residues. The CDR3 bases are TGCAGCGTTGAATCCCCGGGACAGGCCTACGAGCAGTACTTC. Translated: CSVESPGQAYEQYF.

This clone appeared a single time. The genes are TRBV5-1 and TRBJ2-6; D unclear. The CDR3 runs to 16 residues. Germline V CDR1 and CDR2: SGHRS, YFSETQ. The germline V and J ends were trimmed by 2 bases and 0 bases, with 9 bases remaining between them. The CDR3 reads CASSLPYSSGANVLTF. In DNA form, the CDR3 reads TGCGCCAGCAGCTTACCCTATAGCTCTGGGGCCAACGTCCTGACTTTC.

This sequence joins TRBV6-5 and TRBJ2-1; 9 bases fit TRBD1. The germline CDR1 and CDR2 sequences are MNHEY and SVGAGI. The trim removed 5 bases at V and 8 bases at J, leaving 7 bases unmatched. The CDR3 is made up of 14 amino acids. The CDR3 sequence is CASSRDRVEDEQFF. The DNA for the CDR3 is TGTGCCAGCAGTCGGGACAGGGTGGAGGATGAGCAGTTCTTC.

V and J are TRBV30 and TRBJ2-4; possibly TRBD1 for D (5 bases). From germline, CDR1 is GTSNPN and CDR2 SVGIG (reference sequence). The CDR3 runs to 13 residues. Trimming left V 0 bases short and J 6 bases short, with 9 bases between. Written as DNA, the CDR3 is TGTGCCTGGAGTGTGGGTCAGGGAAACATTCAGTACTTC. Amino acid sequence: CAWSVGQGNIQYF.

The rearrangement links TRBV6-5 to TRBJ1-6; the D gene is possibly TRBD1 (5 bases). The V and J ends lost 7 bases and 3 bases respectively, with 10 bases between them. This CDR3 comprises 14 residues. Germline CDR1 MNHEY, CDR2 SVGAGI. The CDR3 protein is CASTRDFYNSPLHF. In nucleotides, the CDR3 is TGTGCCAGCACCAGGGATTTCTATAATTCACCCCTCCACTTT.

The chain uses TRBV7-2 and TRBJ1-1; D not resolved. Trimming pared 6 bases from V and 4 bases from J, leaving 12 bases between. The CDR3 spans 13 residues. Germline CDR1 SGHTA, CDR2 FQGNSA. CDR3 in amino acids: CASRDQEVTEAFF. The CDR3 bases are TGTGCCAGCAGGGATCAAGAGGTCACTGAAGCTTTCTTT.

Here the CDR3 reads CASSDQAGGDEQYF. DNA for the CDR3: TGTGCCAGCAGTGACCAGGCGGGGGGGGACGAGCAGTACTTC. The chain is built from TRBV2 and TRBJ2-7, with 9 bases identical to TRBD2. The CDR3 runs to 14 residues. The germline V gene encodes CDR1 SNHLY and CDR2 FYNNEI. Trimming removed 3 bases from V and 5 bases from J; junction bases left unmatched: 5.

This chain connects TRBV27 to TRBJ2-5; 10 bases map to TRBD1. The CDR3 spans 13 residues. Germline assignment: CDR1 MNHEY and CDR2 SMNVEV (reference sequence). V lost 6 bases to trimming and J lost 7 bases; unmatched junction nucleotides: 5. CDR3 residues: CASRGGQGGTQYF. CDR3 nucleotides: TGTGCCAGCAGGGGCGGACAGGGGGGGACCCAGTACTTC.

The chain recombines TRBV19 with TRBJ2-1, with D possibly matching TRBD1 (6 bases). Germline lookup yields CDR1 LNHDA and CDR2 SQIVND (reference sequence). There are 13 residues in the CDR3. The ends were cut back, 9 bases at V and 10 bases at J, with 19 bases in the middle. CDR3 loop: CASKTGGTWEQFF. CDR3 nucleotides: TGTGCCAGCAAGACAGGAGGCACATGGGAGCAGTTCTTC. Complete variable domain (other parts from reference TRBV19 and TRBJ2-1): DGGITQSPKYLFRKEGQNVTLSCEQNLNHDAMYWYRQDPGQGLRLIYYSQIVNDFQKGDIAEGYSVSREKKESFPLTVTSAQKNPTAFYLCASKTGGTWEQFFGPGTRLTVL.

The genes are TRBV7-7 and TRBJ2-1; weak D call: TRBD1 (6 bases). The ends were cut back, 1 base at V and 0 bases at J, with 7 bases in the middle. The CDR3 is 15 amino acids. Germline CDR1 is SSHAT and CDR2 is FNYEAQ (reference sequence). Written as DNA, the CDR3 is TGTGCCAGCAGCTTAGGAGGGGGCTCCTACAATGAGCAGTTCTTC. Translation: CASSLGGGSYNEQFF.

The gene calls are TRBV7-2 and TRBJ1-2; no definite D call. In germline, CDR1 is SGHTA, CDR2 FQGNSA. Trimming removed 2 bases at V and 6 bases at J, with 10 bases between. The CDR3 has 13 residues. CDR3 DNA: TGTGCCAGCAGCTTAAAGGGATTGAATGGCTACACCTTC. Translated: CASSLKGLNGYTF.

As DNA, the CDR3 is TGCGCCAGCAGCCTACAATTGGACGGAGGGTCGAGCTCCTACAATGAGCAGTTCTTC. Its translation is CASSLQLDGGSSSYNEQFF. V gene TRBV4-1 combines with J gene TRBJ2-1; D might be TRBD2 (6 bases). Germline V gene sequence: CDR1 MGHRA, CDR2 YSYEKL. This CDR3 is 19 amino acids long. The ends were cut back, 4 bases at V and 0 bases at J, with 22 bases in the middle.

Only one count was recorded for this clone. Its ends do not fully match the called genes, so a read error is possible. V is TRBV6-6 and J is TRBJ2-3; D perhaps matches TRBD1 (5 bases). This CDR3 has 12 amino acids. CDR1 is MNHNY, CDR2 SVGAGI, per germline (reference sequence). The CDR3 loop reads CASSHSGDTQYF. CDR3 sequence (DNA): TGTGCCAGCAGTCACTCAGGGGATACGCAGTATTTT.

The chain links TRBV5-5 to TRBJ2-1; D is ambiguous. The germline V gene has CDR1 SGHKS and CDR2 YYEKEE (reference sequence). The CDR3 has 11 amino acids. V was pared by 6 bases and J by 7 bases, with 8 bases between. Written as DNA, the CDR3 is TGTGCCAGCATCCGAAGTAATGAGCAGTTCTTC. Its translation is CASIRSNEQFF.

J is TRBJ1-2 and V is TRBV3-1 (or the pseudogene TRBV3-2); 12 positions agree with TRBD1. The CDR3 has 14 residues. Germline-derived CDR1 and CDR2 are LGHDT and YNNKEL (reference sequence). The junction had 3 bases not matched to a gene; V was cut back by 2 bases and J by 8 bases. Written as DNA, the CDR3 is TGTGCCAGCAGCCAATGGGACAGGGGGCACGGCTACACCTTC. Its protein product is CASSQWDRGHGYTF.

CDR3 in amino acids: CASNGDVTGELFF. The DNA of the CDR3 is TGTGCCAGCAACGGGGACGTAACCGGGGAGCTGTTTTTT. The chain is built from TRBV7-9 and TRBJ2-2; D may match TRBD1 or TRBD2 (5 bases each). This CDR3 is built from 13 residues. Trimming pared 7 bases from V and 5 bases from J, leaving 11 bases between. CDR1 and CDR2 (germline): SEHNR, FQNEAQ (reference sequence).

This sequence joins TRBV5-1 and TRBJ1-6; D remains ambiguous. The V end lost 2 bases, the J end lost 1 base, and 4 bases lay between the germline ends. The CDR3 loop spans 14 amino acids. Germline V gives CDR1 SGHRS, CDR2 YFSETQ. The CDR3 region is CASSFSSYNSPLHF. DNA for the CDR3: TGCGCCAGCAGCTTCTCATCCTATAATTCACCCCTCCACTTT.

The chain carries TRBV9 and TRBJ2-3; D is undetermined. This CDR3 has 12 residues. Germline-derived CDR1 and CDR2 are SGDLS and YYNGEE. V was cut by 1 base and J by 5 bases, with 5 bases left in between. The CDR3 region is CASSVSVDTQYF. The CDR3 DNA sequence: TGTGCCAGCAGCGTATCCGTAGATACGCAGTATTTT.

The V and J genes are TRBV2 and TRBJ1-1, with TRBD1 identical over 8 bases. Looked up from germline, CDR1 is SNHLY and CDR2 is FYNNEI. Losses at the gene ends were 4 bases for V and 5 bases for J; bases not matched to a gene: 6. CDR3 length: 14 amino acids. CDR3 in amino acids: CASSVQGGSTEAFF. CDR3 nucleotide sequence: TGTGCCAGCAGTGTACAGGGGGGCAGTACTGAAGCTTTCTTT.

This CDR3 reads CASSLSSYEQYF. CDR3 sequence (DNA): TGTGCCAGCTCACTCAGCTCCTACGAGCAGTACTTC. This chain connects TRBV18 to TRBJ2-7; no reliable D call. V lost 4 bases to trimming and J lost 0 bases, with 4 bases between them. From germline, CDR1 is KGHSH and CDR2 LQKENI. The CDR3 covers 12 residues.

The chain couples TRBV7-2 to TRBJ1-2, with D unclear. Germline V CDR1 and CDR2: SGHTA, FQGNSA. V lost 0 bases to trimming and J lost 4 bases, with 12 bases between them. This CDR3 has 15 residues. The CDR3 loop reads CASSLAADHAYGYTF. CDR3 coding DNA: TGTGCCAGCAGCTTAGCTGCAGACCACGCCTATGGCTACACCTTC.

The gene calls are TRBV10-2 and TRBJ2-3; a possible D gene is TRBD2 (5 bases). Trimming removed 3 bases from V and 6 bases from J, with 13 bases in between. This CDR3 is 14 amino acids long. CDR1 and CDR2 from the germline V gene are WSHSY and SAAADI. Written as DNA, the CDR3 is TGCGCCAGCAGTGAAGGGTCCTCGGGGGATACGCAGTATTTT. Translating gives CASSEGSSGDTQYF.

This chain joins TRBV10-3 and TRBJ2-7; a possible D gene is TRBD2 (6 bases). Germline lookup yields CDR1 ENHRY and CDR2 SYGVKD. The CDR3 runs 14 residues. V was clipped by 11 bases and J by 3 bases, with 20 bases between them. This CDR3 is CAVTSGLLIYEQYF. CDR3 nucleotides: TGTGCCGTGACCTCGGGACTGCTAATCTACGAGCAGTACTTC.

This chain uses TRBV6-5 with TRBJ2-4; D is perhaps TRBD2 (5 bases). This CDR3 has 13 residues. Trimming left V 6 bases short and J 12 bases short, with 18 bases between. Germline CDR1 MNHEY, CDR2 SVGAGI. The CDR3 loop is CASRSALVGSQYF. The CDR3 DNA sequence: TGTGCCAGCAGGTCGGCGTTAGTGGGGAGTCAGTACTTC.

This clone was seen once. The V gene is TRBV7-2, the J gene TRBJ1-1, with TRBD1 as a possible D gene (5 bases). Per germline, CDR1 SGHTA and CDR2 FQGNSA. Deletions cut 4 bases from V and 5 bases from J, with 17 bases between. CDR3 length equals 15 residues. CDR3: CASSSRGGEGTEAFF. The CDR3 DNA follows: TGTGCCAGCAGCTCCCGGGGGGGGGAAGGGACTGAAGCTTTCTTT.

The chain recombines TRBV5-6 with TRBJ2-4; D call uncertain. Trimming stripped 0 bases from V and 6 bases from J, with 4 bases between. The CDR3 loop spans 12 amino acids. CDR1 is SGHDT, CDR2 YYEEEE, per germline. The CDR3 region has the DNA TGTGCCAGCAGCTTGGTTAGAAACATTCAGTACTTC. It encodes CASSLVRNIQYF.